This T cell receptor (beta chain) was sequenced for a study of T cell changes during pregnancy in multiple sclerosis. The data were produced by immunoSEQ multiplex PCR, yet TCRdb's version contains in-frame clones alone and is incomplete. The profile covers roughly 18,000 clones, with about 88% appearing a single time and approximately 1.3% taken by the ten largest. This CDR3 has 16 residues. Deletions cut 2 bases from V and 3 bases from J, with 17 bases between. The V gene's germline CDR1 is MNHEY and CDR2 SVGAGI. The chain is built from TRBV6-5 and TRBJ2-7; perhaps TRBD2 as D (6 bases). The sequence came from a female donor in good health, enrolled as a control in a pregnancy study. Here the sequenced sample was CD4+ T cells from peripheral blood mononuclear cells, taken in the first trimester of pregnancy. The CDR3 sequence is CASSYAPRGNYYEQYF. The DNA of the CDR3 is TGTGCCAGCAGTTACGCCCCACGGGGGAATTACTACGAGCAGTACTTC.